This T cell receptor beta chain was captured in a study of cytomegalovirus exposure and HLA in healthy donors. About the research overall: A data release that came early held about 89 million unique TCRs from HLA-typed donors. Study outcomes and limitations: In an earlier analysis, about 87% or about 30%: the productive usage of most TCR beta V segments.

PCR employed 60 Vbeta and 13 Jbeta primers. Method: immunoSEQ multiplex PCR; TCRdb's copy keeps in-frame clones and lacks some. The sample consists of 150,000 to 200,000 clones, around 80% of them appearing once. Each donor's status was that of a healthy bone marrow donor. Comments on this clone: Its antigen remains unknown.

This receptor was taken from a woman in her late teens or twenties in good health and CMV-seronegative. The sequenced material came from PBMCs.

CDR3 DNA sequence: TGCAGTGGGAGCGGGGCCGAGCAGTACTTC. This encodes CSGSGAEQYF. V and J are TRBV20-1 and TRBJ2-7; TRBD2 matches at 7 bases. The CDR3 consists of 10 residues. In germline, CDR1 is DFQATT, CDR2 SNEGSKA (reference sequence). J lost 6 bases, V lost 7 bases, and 3 bases had no gene match.